This T cell receptor (beta chain) comes out of a study of naive and memory T cell subsets. Study outcomes and limitations: Each distinct alpha or beta sequence counts as one clonotype.

The beta constant-region primer was an equimolar mix of two oligonucleotides covering TRBC1 and TRBC2. Ligation attached a single-stranded oligonucleotide with a 12-nucleotide UMI and the SP2 primer to the cDNA 3' end. TCRdb fed the UMI-ligation and nested PCR reads into MiXCR, producing one record per CDR3 protein. The sample consists of 140,000 to 150,000 distinct CDR3 sequences, over 15% of them appearing once. CD8 T cells were positively selected from what remained after CD4 positive selection. This clonotype appeared a few times. Its antigen is as yet unknown. The CDR3 runs 13 residues. The germline V gene has CDR1 KGHDR and CDR2 SFDVKD. V lost 3 bases, J lost 10 bases, and 15 bases lay in between.

This TCR came from a human donor in good health. V gene TRBV24-1 combines with J gene TRBJ2-7; D gene ambiguous. The sample taken for sequencing was naive CD4+ T cells from blood. CDR3 in amino acids: CATSDPLSAVQYF. The CDR3 region has the DNA TGTGCCACCAGTGATCCCCTCTCCGCGGTACAGTACTTC.